This T cell receptor (beta chain) emerged from a study of blood T cell repertoires in COVID-19. Whole-study context: Researchers got acute and convalescent COVID-19 samples from the United States, Italy and Spain.

V lost 4 bases and J 8 bases, leaving 11 bases between the germline ends. CDR1 is LGHDT, CDR2 YNNKEL, per germline (reference sequence). The CDR3 loop spans 12 amino acids. Per the original data handling: Reference gene primer amplification gave nucleated cell count estimates. Sequenced by immunoSEQ multiplex PCR; TCRdb stores in-frame clones only, minus some. The DNA gave D and trimming, while V, J and clone size come from that table. The table has 45,000 to 55,000 clones, over 85% seen once. Sequencing was performed on peripheral blood. The V and J genes are TRBV3-1 (or the pseudogene TRBV3-2) and TRBJ1-2; D not certain. This sequence was found in a man of 80 years or more with acute or convalescent COVID-19. CDR3 bases: TGTGCCAGCAGCCTTAGAATGGAGGGCTACACCTTC. It is translated as CASSLRMEGYTF.